This TCR beta chain was retrieved from a study of T cell responses to AZD1222 COVID-19 vaccine. Findings of the study overall: Compared with day 0, the breadth and depth of the Spike-specific TCR repertoire rose significantly after two doses of AZD1222. Regions left unmutated in variants are reportedly the target of nearly half of spike-specific TCRs. Possibly, clonal diversity was underestimated; donors were largely white British and included more females.

With respect to this clone: What it binds is unknown.

Germline V gene lookup returns CDR1 SGDLS and CDR2 YYNGEE. With 0 bases removed from V and 3 bases from J, the gap between germline ends came to 13 bases. The CDR3 runs to 16 residues. This table comes from immunoSEQ multiplex PCR, and its TCRdb copy is limited to in-frame clones, with some not included. In the table there are 120,000 or so clones, 88% of which are singletons. The sequencing here drew on peripheral blood, taken on day 0 of MenACWY control vaccination. The receptor comes from an adult in good health. The chain is built from TRBV9 and TRBJ2-1; tentatively, D is TRBD1 (6 bases). The CDR3 sequence is CASSVGYREYYNEQFF. The DNA for the CDR3 is TGTGCCAGCAGCGTAGGCTACAGGGAATACTACAATGAGCAGTTCTTC.